This is a list of T cell receptor beta chains from one sample in a study of blood T cell repertoires in COVID-19. Here immunoSEQ multiplex PCR was the method, and the copy in TCRdb shows in-frame clones only, minus some. The sample shows a few hundred thousand clones, roughly 90% of them seen only once. The source material was peripheral blood. The source is a woman aged 55-69 years with COVID-19, enrolled during active disease. CDR3s include the opening cysteine and the closing phenylalanine or tryptophan. D genes are given only for firm matches. Some rows mark clone size as missing; the rest say once, few, many or name a class of expanded clone.

CDR3aa: CASRADRLSPLHF
CDR3nt: TGTGCCAGCAGGGCCGACAGGTTATCACCCCTCCACTTT
d_gene: NA
len: 13
v_gene: TRBV6-5
j_gene: TRBJ1-6
abundance: NA

CDR3aa: CASSLVPGGGETQYF
CDR3nt: TGCGCCAGCAGCTTGGTACCGGGGGGTGGAGAGACCCAGTACTTC
d_gene: TRBD2
len: 15
v_gene: TRBV5-1
j_gene: TRBJ2-5
abundance: NA

CDR3aa: CASSLEGTGGRGYTF
CDR3nt: TGCGCCAGCAGCTTGGAAGGGACAGGGGGAAGGGGCTACACCTTC
d_gene: TRBD1
len: 15
v_gene: TRBV5-1
j_gene: TRBJ1-2
abundance: NA

CDR3aa: CASSHLQGQTEAFF
CDR3nt: TGCGCCAGCAGCCACCTACAGGGCCAAACTGAAGCTTTCTTT
d_gene: NA
len: 14
v_gene: TRBV4-1
j_gene: TRBJ1-1
abundance: NA

CDR3aa: CASSIYPGTTNYGYTF
CDR3nt: TGTGCCAGTAGTATCTACCCCGGGACAACTAACTATGGCTACACCTTC
d_gene: NA
len: 16
v_gene: TRBV19
j_gene: TRBJ1-2
abundance: NA

CDR3aa: CASSPEIYGYTF
CDR3nt: TGTGCCAGCAGCCCCGAGATCTATGGCTACACCTTC
d_gene: NA
len: 12
v_gene: TRBV11-3
j_gene: TRBJ1-2
abundance: once

CDR3aa: CASTAGTGWYTGELFF
CDR3nt: TGTGCCAGCACTGCCGGGACAGGGTGGTACACCGGGGAGCTGTTTTTT
d_gene: TRBD1
len: 16
v_gene: TRBV6-6
j_gene: TRBJ2-2
abundance: NA

CDR3aa: CASTLTTRRNYGYTF
CDR3nt: TGTGCCAGTACTCTTACGACCCGGAGAAACTATGGCTACACCTTC
d_gene: NA
len: 15
v_gene: TRBV19
j_gene: TRBJ1-2
abundance: NA

CDR3aa: CASSPFSGQGDSPLHF
CDR3nt: TGTGCCAGCTCACCGTTCTCGGGACAGGGTGATTCACCCCTCCACTTT
d_gene: TRBD1
len: 16
v_gene: TRBV18
j_gene: TRBJ1-6
abundance: NA

CDR3aa: CASSPPGALLLKGTQYF
CDR3nt: TGTGCCAGCTCACCCCCTGGGGCTCTACTCCTAAAGGGGACCCAGTACTTC
d_gene: NA
len: 17
v_gene: TRBV18
j_gene: TRBJ2-5
abundance: NA

CDR3aa: CATSDGDRNYGYTF
CDR3nt: TGTGCCACCAGTGATGGGGACAGGAACTATGGCTACACCTTC
d_gene: TRBD1
len: 14
v_gene: TRBV24-1
j_gene: TRBJ1-2
abundance: NA

CDR3aa: CASSLFGQPQHF
CDR3nt: TGTGCCAGCAGCTTGTTTGGCCAGCCCCAGCATTTT
d_gene: NA
len: 12
v_gene: TRBV5-8
j_gene: TRBJ1-5
abundance: NA

CDR3aa: CASIPGIGVEAFF
CDR3nt: TGTGCCAGCATCCCAGGCATAGGGGTAGAAGCTTTCTTT
d_gene: NA
len: 13
v_gene: TRBV2
j_gene: TRBJ1-1
abundance: NA

CDR3aa: CASSINGRAYEQYF
CDR3nt: TGTGCCAGTAGTATTAATGGCAGGGCCTACGAGCAGTACTTC
d_gene: NA
len: 14
v_gene: TRBV19
j_gene: TRBJ2-7
abundance: NA

CDR3aa: CASSVDYTRQTDTQYF
CDR3nt: TGTGCCAGCAGCGTAGATTATACCAGGCAGACAGATACGCAGTATTTT
d_gene: NA
len: 16
v_gene: TRBV9
j_gene: TRBJ2-3
abundance: NA

CDR3aa: CASSQTERGGYYNEQFF
CDR3nt: TGTGCCAGCAGCCAGACAGAGCGGGGGGGATACTACAATGAGCAGTTCTTC
d_gene: TRBD2
len: 17
v_gene: TRBV4-2
j_gene: TRBJ2-1
abundance: NA

CDR3aa: CASSRIRGGYEQYF
CDR3nt: TGTGCCAGCAGCCGTATCAGGGGCGGCTACGAGCAGTACTTC
d_gene: NA
len: 14
v_gene: TRBV6-6
j_gene: TRBJ2-7
abundance: NA

CDR3aa: CASSPRQEAEAFF
CDR3nt: TGTGCCAGCTCACCACGTCAGGAGGCTGAAGCTTTCTTT
d_gene: NA
len: 13
v_gene: TRBV18
j_gene: TRBJ1-1
abundance: NA

CDR3aa: CASRAEFRNEKLFF
CDR3nt: TGTGCCAGCAGGGCGGAATTTAGGAATGAAAAACTGTTTTTT
d_gene: NA
len: 14
v_gene: TRBV6-5
j_gene: TRBJ1-4
abundance: once

CDR3aa: CASSQDPGGWTYEQYF
CDR3nt: TGCGCCAGCAGCCAAGATCCAGGGGGGTGGACCTACGAGCAGTACTTC
d_gene: NA
len: 16
v_gene: TRBV4-1
j_gene: TRBJ2-7
abundance: NA

CDR3aa: CAWDTGTDTQYF
CDR3nt: TGTGCCTGGGACACAGGCACAGATACGCAGTATTTT
d_gene: NA
len: 12
v_gene: TRBV30
j_gene: TRBJ2-3
abundance: NA

CDR3aa: CASSEQGGTEAFF
CDR3nt: TGTGCCAGCAGTGAACAAGGAGGCACTGAAGCTTTCTTT
d_gene: NA
len: 13
v_gene: TRBV6-1
j_gene: TRBJ1-1
abundance: NA